This TCR beta chain was documented in a study of tumor and adjacent non-tumor tissue in lung cancer. Study overall: The patients, around 9 men and 5 women, were 31 to 76 with stage I to III disease.

This CDR3 comprises 15 residues. Between the trimmed V and J ends, which lost 3 bases and 3 bases, there was a span of 15 bases. CDR1 and CDR2 from the germline V gene are MDHEN and SYDVKM. Details on this clonotype: Its antigen is unidentified.

General study findings and limits: Normal lung showed higher cumulative top 100 clone frequency than tumor.

A modified ARM-PCR protocol with three rounds of nested PCR amplified TCRbeta. TCRdb re-called the multiplex PCR reads through MiXCR, storing one row per CDR3 protein. The data contain tens of thousands of distinct CDR3 sequences, roughly two thirds of them singletons. This sample's RNA came from whole unsorted tissue. The source is a woman aged 40 to 50 with non-small cell lung cancer. Source material: lung tumor tissue. This chain joins TRBV28 and TRBJ2-7; no definite D call. CDR3 coding DNA: TGTGCCAGCAGTTTTTGGGCACCCAACCACTACGAGCAGTACTTC. It yields the protein CASSFWAPNHYEQYF.